This T cell receptor (beta chain) was recorded in a study of PD-L1 blockade in urothelial cancer. Across the study: After treatment start, blood was analyzed at 3 weeks (second dose) and at 6 weeks.

Points from the study as a whole: Below-median pretreatment blood TCR clonality predicted better survival. Blood clones associated with the tumor expanded more at 3 weeks in durable-benefit patients.

Data came from immunoSEQ multiplex PCR; TCRdb stores just in-frame clones and leaves some out. The data contain under 55,000 clones, around 80% of them singletons. Trimming removed 3 bases from V and 3 bases from J; junction bases left unmatched: 1. The CDR3 loop spans 13 amino acids. The germline V gene encodes CDR1 SNHLY and CDR2 FYNNEI. Time point described: peripheral blood 6 weeks after treatment start. As for this clone: Its antigen is unknown.

The material sequenced was PBMCs, taken around atezolizumab (anti-PD-L1) treatment. This TCR was sampled from a man between 60 and 75 years old with urothelial cancer. The chain combines TRBV2 with TRBJ2-7, with 8 bases fitting TRBD2. CDR3 sequence (DNA): TGTGCCAGCAGTGAGCGGGAGGACTACGAGCAGTACTTC. Its protein is CASSEREDYEQYF. Using reference TRBV2 and TRBJ2-7 for the parts outside the CDR3, the full variable domain is EPEVTQTPSHQVTQMGQEVILRCVPISNHLYFYWYRQILGQKVEFLVSFYNNEISEKSEIFDDQFSVERPDGSNFTLKIRSTKLEDSAMYFCASSEREDYEQYFGPGTRLTVT.